The 28 T cell receptor beta chains below come from one sample, sequenced in a study of T-cell reconstitution after alpha-beta-depleted transplantation in children. Unique molecular identifiers featured in how the TCRbeta library was prepared. MiXCR was run by TCRdb on the PCR reads, yielding one entry per CDR3 protein. The repertoire consists of roughly 220,000 distinct CDR3 sequences, with approximately 9.7% occurring once and the leading ten covering over 4.5%. This material consisted of PBMCs from the stem cell graft donor, taken from the stem cell graft. The receptors here all came from a human donor who donated a stem cell graft to a child with SCID.

This clonotype was picked up many times. This chain links TRBV5-1 with TRBJ2-7; 12 bases are a match to TRBD2. The CDR3 sequence is 16 residues long. Trimming removed 4 bases from V and 5 bases from J; junction bases left unmatched: 10. Germline loops: CDR1 SGHRS, CDR2 YFSETQ. The CDR3: CASSPSLAGGPDEQYF. The CDR3 DNA reads TGCGCCAGCAGCCCGAGTCTAGCGGGGGGGCCGGACGAGCAGTACTTC.

This clonotype was seen at least ten times. The chain recombines TRBV16 with TRBJ2-7; D unclear. Germline assignment: CDR1 KGHSY and CDR2 FQNENV. This CDR3 spans 15 amino acids. Trimming pared 0 bases from V and 2 bases from J, leaving 11 bases between. The CDR3 region is CASSQSRIQTYEQYF. The CDR3 nucleotides are TGTGCCAGCAGCCAATCCCGCATTCAGACCTACGAGCAGTACTTC.

This clonotype was detected many times. J is TRBJ1-5 and V is TRBV12-3 or TRBV12-4; D might be TRBD1 (5 bases). V lost 4 bases and J 0 bases, leaving 10 bases between the germline ends. The CDR3 consists of 15 residues. CDR3 in amino acids: CASSYDRNSNQPQHF. For the CDR3, the DNA is TGTGCCAGCAGTTACGACAGAAATAGCAATCAGCCCCAGCATTTT.

This clonotype was seen many times. The V call is TRBV7-8, the J call TRBJ2-1; unclear D gene. CDR1 and CDR2 from the germline V gene are SGHVS and FQNEAQ. This CDR3 is 14 amino acids long. V lost 3 bases and J 3 bases, leaving 9 bases between the germline ends. The CDR3 bases are TGTGCCAGCAGCTTCAGAGGAATCTACAATGAGCAGTTCTTC. Protein product: CASSFRGIYNEQFF.

This clonotype was seen more than once but under ten times. This chain links TRBV7-9 with TRBJ2-7; TRBD1 matches at 8 bases. V was clipped by 5 bases and J by 2 bases; unmatched bases: 5. This CDR3 has 14 amino acids. The germline V gene has CDR1 SEHNR and CDR2 FQNEAQ (reference sequence). The CDR3 protein is CASSQGQETYEQYF. The DNA of the CDR3 is TGTGCCAGCAGCCAGGGACAGGAGACCTACGAGCAGTACTTC.

Note on this clonotype: Just one base apart from a much larger clone, this may be a read error. The chain carries TRBV29-1 and TRBJ2-1, with D possibly being TRBD1 (6 bases). The germline CDR1 and CDR2 sequences are SQVTM and ANQGSEA. The CDR3 contains 13 residues. CDR3 bases: TGCAGCGTTGATCTTTTTCCAGGGGCTGAGCATTTCTTC. Its translation is CSVDLFPGAEHFF.

This clonotype was counted at least ten times. The V and J genes are TRBV5-6 and TRBJ2-2; D unresolved. V was shortened by 7 bases and J by 4 bases, with 14 bases between the two germline ends. The CDR3 runs 14 residues. The germline V gene has CDR1 SGHDT and CDR2 YYEEEE. In nucleotides, the CDR3 is TGTGCCAGCCGCGTGGTCCGCGGCACCGGGGAGCTGTTTTTT. Encoded protein: CASRVVRGTGELFF.

This clonotype was counted ten times or more. The rearrangement joins TRBV12-3 or TRBV12-4 to TRBJ1-5; D possibly corresponds to TRBD1 (5 bases). The CDR3 extends over 16 amino acids. The V and J ends lost 6 bases and 1 base respectively, with 16 bases between them. CDR3 DNA: TGTGCCAGCAGGGGGCCCGGGGGGTTCAGCAATCAGCCCCAGCATTTT. This translates into CASRGPGGFSNQPQHF.

In this sample, this clonotype turned up a few times. The V gene is TRBV18, the J gene TRBJ2-1; unclear D gene. Trimming cost V 0 bases and J 9 bases, with 9 bases left between them. The CDR3 consists of 13 residues. Germline V gives CDR1 KGHSH, CDR2 LQKENI. This chain's CDR3 is CASSPPVFGEQFF. The DNA of the CDR3 is TGTGCCAGCTCACCACCGGTCTTCGGTGAGCAGTTCTTC.

This clonotype was counted at least ten times. The chain has TRBV5-1 and TRBJ1-2; D ambiguous. V lost 0 bases and J lost 3, with 9 bases in between. This CDR3 comprises 14 residues. Germline CDR1 is SGHRS and CDR2 is YFSETQ. CDR3 protein: CASSLGVAYYGYTF. CDR3 sequence (DNA): TGCGCCAGCAGCTTGGGGGTGGCCTACTATGGCTACACCTTC.

This clonotype has a count of ten or more. The J gene is TRBJ2-2, the V gene TRBV25-1, with a possible D match to TRBD2 (5 bases). Trimming took 7 bases from V and 4 from J, leaving 13 bases between them. Germline loops: CDR1 MGHDK, CDR2 SYGVNS. The CDR3 consists of 14 residues. The CDR3 DNA follows: TGTGCCAGCACCGAATCCGGGGTCACCGGGGAGCTGTTTTTT. It encodes CASTESGVTGELFF.

This clonotype was recorded at least ten times. Written as DNA, the CDR3 is TGTGCCAGCAGCTCGGGACAGGGTTCTTCCTATCGTGGCTACACCTTC. Amino acids: CASSSGQGSSYRGYTF. The chain has TRBV5-5 and TRBJ1-2, with 9 bases that match TRBD1. Germline CDR1 is SGHKS and CDR2 is YYEKEE (reference sequence). This CDR3 region has 16 residues. With 3 bases clipped from V and 7 bases from J, the junction kept 13 bases outside the gene matches.

This clonotype was counted ten times or more. The rearrangement uses TRBV5-1 and TRBJ1-2, with unresolved D. V was cut by 0 bases and J by 0 bases, with 6 bases left in between. Germline CDR1 and CDR2: SGHRS and YFSETQ. This CDR3 region has 14 residues. CDR3 amino acids: CASSLDATNYGYTF. The CDR3 DNA is TGCGCCAGCAGCTTGGACGCAACTAACTATGGCTACACCTTC.

Within the sample, this clonotype is medium-sized. The rearrangement uses TRBV20-1 and TRBJ2-2, with D unresolved. The CDR3 covers 12 residues. Germline V gene data show CDR1 as DFQATT and CDR2 as SNEGSKA (reference sequence). V lost 0 bases, J lost 1 base, and 0 bases lay in between. The CDR3: CSARENTGELFF. Here the CDR3 DNA reads TGCAGTGCTAGAGAGAACACCGGGGAGCTGTTTTTT.

This clonotype came up many times. This rearrangement joins TRBV5-1 to TRBJ1-1; D might be TRBD1 (6 bases). This CDR3 has 16 residues. Germline CDR1 is SGHRS and CDR2 is YFSETQ. V lost 0 bases to trimming and J lost 4 bases, with 16 bases between them. The CDR3, as DNA: TGCGCCAGCAGCTTGGAGCTCTGGACAGACTCCACTGAAGCTTTCTTT. Its translation: CASSLELWTDSTEAFF.

Details on this clonotype: A clone one base away is much larger, so this may be a read error. The chain carries TRBV20-1 and TRBJ2-3, with 7 bases that match TRBD1. Germline CDR1 reads DFQATT; CDR2 reads SNEGSKA (reference sequence). The CDR3 consists of 16 residues. Unmatched junction bases numbered 10, after V lost 2 bases and J lost 2 bases. The CDR3 loop reads CSARIGTAFHTDTQYF. CDR3 DNA sequence: TGCAGTGCTAGAATCGGGACAGCGTTTCACACAGATACGCAGTATTTT.

As concerns this clonotype: Just one base apart from a much larger clone, this may be a read error. The V and J genes are TRBV29-1 and TRBJ1-3, with a possible D match to TRBD1 (5 bases). Germline CDR1 SQVTM, CDR2 ANQGSEA. The CDR3 is 14 amino acids. In DNA form, the CDR3 reads TGCAGCGTCTATATACCAGGGTCTGGAAACACCTTATATTTT. Protein product: CSVYIPGSGNTLYF.

This clonotype was counted at least ten times. The V and J genes are TRBV19 and TRBJ2-1; 13 bases map to TRBD2. The length of the CDR3 is 16 residues. Germline V gene data show CDR1 as LNHDA and CDR2 as SQIVND (reference sequence). V lost 5 bases and J lost 3; bases outside the gene matches: 4. The CDR3 is CASSPRTSGSYNEQFF. CDR3 coding DNA: TGTGCCAGTAGTCCCCGGACTAGCGGGAGCTACAATGAGCAGTTCTTC.

In this sample, this clonotype turned up many times. The V call is TRBV20-1, the J call TRBJ2-1; TRBD2 agrees at 13 bases. V trimming: 0 bases; J trimming: 7 bases; junction bases outside the gene matches: 6. The V gene's germline CDR1 is DFQATT and CDR2 SNEGSKA (reference sequence). The CDR3 is 16 residues long. CDR3 in DNA: TGCAGTGCTAGAGACCGACTAGCGGGGGGACTGAATGAGCAGTTCTTC. Protein product: CSARDRLAGGLNEQFF.

This clonotype was observed at least ten times. The V and J genes are TRBV4-3 and TRBJ2-3; 8 positions agree with TRBD1. CDR3 length equals 15 residues. Germline loops: CDR1 LGHNA, CDR2 YSLEER. Losses at the gene ends were 4 bases for V and 0 bases for J; bases not matched to a gene: 3. DNA for the CDR3: TGCGCCAGCAGCCCGGGACAGGCTAGCACAGATACGCAGTATTTT. Amino acids: CASSPGQASTDTQYF.

The chain links TRBV14 to TRBJ2-3; 12 nucleotides line up with TRBD2. After removal of 1 base from V and 2 bases from J, the junction contained 13 bases not matched to a gene. CDR3 length equals 20 residues. CDR1 is SGHDN, CDR2 FVKESK, per germline. The chain's CDR3 is CASSQGGRLGLAGFTDTQYF. CDR3 coding DNA: TGTGCCAGCAGCCAAGGAGGACGGCTCGGACTAGCGGGGTTCACAGATACGCAGTATTTT.

The chain employs TRBV6-8 and TRBJ2-3; the D call may be TRBD1 or TRBD2 (5 bases each). This CDR3 has 19 amino acids. V lost 1 base and J lost 2, with 22 bases in between. The germline gives CDR1 MNHGY, CDR2 SAAAGT. For the CDR3, the DNA is TGTGCCAGCAGTTACTGGATTACCGCTGACTGGGGGAACACAGATACGCAGTATTTT. Its protein product is CASSYWITADWGNTDTQYF.

The chain combines TRBV5-1 with TRBJ2-2; TRBD1 matches 8 bases. V lost 6 bases, J lost 5 bases, and 12 bases stayed unmatched. This CDR3 spans 16 amino acids. The germline V gene has CDR1 SGHRS and CDR2 YFSETQ. CDR3 coding DNA: TGCGCCAGCACCGACTCAGGGGGCGCCGGGACCGGGGAGCTGTTTTTT. The encoded protein is CASTDSGGAGTGELFF.

This clonotype has ten or more counts. V gene TRBV12-3 or TRBV12-4 combines with J gene TRBJ2-1; 13 positions match TRBD2. This CDR3 has 16 amino acids. Unmatched junction bases numbered 4, after V lost 1 base and J lost 7 bases. CDR3 sequence (DNA): TGTGCCAGCAGTTTAGGGGGACTAGCGGGGAGAAATGAGCAGTTCTTC. Protein product: CASSLGGLAGRNEQFF.

This clonotype was counted many times. This sequence joins TRBV6-4 and TRBJ2-7, with a tentative D call TRBD1 (5 bases). V was trimmed by 6 bases and J by 5 bases, leaving 20 bases between them. Germline CDR1 is MRHNA and CDR2 is SNTAGT. The CDR3 length is 15 residues. The CDR3 protein is CASSLQVGPQHEQYF. CDR3 DNA sequence: TGTGCCAGCAGCCTACAGGTTGGTCCTCAGCACGAGCAGTACTTC.

This clonotype showed up many times. J is TRBJ2-1 and V is TRBV7-2; tentatively, D is TRBD1 (6 bases). V lost 5 bases to trimming and J lost 9 bases, with 23 bases between them. The CDR3 has 16 amino acids. CDR1 is SGHTA, CDR2 FQGNSA, per germline. The CDR3 DNA sequence: TGTGCCAGCAGCCAGGTCCGGACAGCGTCCTCGGGTGAGCAGTTCTTC. It encodes CASSQVRTASSGEQFF.

This clonotype was seen repeatedly, ten times or more. The CDR3 region is CASSSRWAGKSTDTQYF. In nucleotides, the CDR3 is TGTGCCAGCAGCTCGAGGTGGGCGGGTAAGAGCACAGATACGCAGTATTTT. The chain has TRBV4-2 and TRBJ2-3; D possibly corresponds to TRBD2 (5 bases). CDR1 and CDR2 from the germline V gene are LGHNA and YNFKEQ. This CDR3 spans 17 amino acids. V lost 5 bases and J lost 0, with 18 bases in between.

This clonotype was detected ten times or more. CDR3 protein: CASSVLSGAKAFF. The DNA for the CDR3 is TGTGCCAGCAGCGTCCTCAGTGGGGCTAAAGCTTTCTTT. The J gene is TRBJ1-1, the V gene TRBV7-8, with a possible D match to TRBD1 (5 bases). V shed 5 bases and J shed 9 bases, with 16 bases lying between them. CDR1 and CDR2 from the germline V gene are SGHVS and FQNEAQ. CDR3 length: 13 amino acids.